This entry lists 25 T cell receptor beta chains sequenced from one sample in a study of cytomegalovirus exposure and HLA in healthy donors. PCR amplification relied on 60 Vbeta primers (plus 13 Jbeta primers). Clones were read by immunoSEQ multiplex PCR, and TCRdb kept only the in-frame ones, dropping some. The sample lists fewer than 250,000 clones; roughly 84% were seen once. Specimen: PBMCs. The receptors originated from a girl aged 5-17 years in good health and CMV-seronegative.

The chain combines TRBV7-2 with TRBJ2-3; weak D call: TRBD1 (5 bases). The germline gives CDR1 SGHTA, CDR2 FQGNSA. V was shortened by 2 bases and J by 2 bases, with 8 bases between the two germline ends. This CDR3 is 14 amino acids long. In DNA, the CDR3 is TGTGCCAGCAGCTTAAACGGACACACAGATACGCAGTATTTT. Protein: CASSLNGHTDTQYF.

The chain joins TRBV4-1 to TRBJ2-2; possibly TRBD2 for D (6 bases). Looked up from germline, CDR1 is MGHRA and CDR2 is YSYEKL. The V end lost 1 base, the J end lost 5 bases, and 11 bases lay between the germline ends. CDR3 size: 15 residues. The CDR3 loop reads CASSQASDGTGELFF. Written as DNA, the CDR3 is TGCGCCAGCAGCCAAGCTAGCGACGGGACCGGGGAGCTGTTTTTT.

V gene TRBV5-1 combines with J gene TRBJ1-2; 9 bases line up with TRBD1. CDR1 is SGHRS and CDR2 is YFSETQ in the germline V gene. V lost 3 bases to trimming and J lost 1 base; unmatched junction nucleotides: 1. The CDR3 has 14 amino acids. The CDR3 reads CASSSDRGNYGYTF. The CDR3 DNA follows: TGCGCCAGCAGCTCGGACAGGGGTAACTATGGCTACACCTTC.

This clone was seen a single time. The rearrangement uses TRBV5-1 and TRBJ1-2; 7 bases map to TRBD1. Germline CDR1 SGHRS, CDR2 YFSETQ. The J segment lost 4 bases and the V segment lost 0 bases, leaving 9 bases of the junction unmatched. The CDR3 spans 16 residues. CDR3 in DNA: TGCGCCAGCAGCTTGGACGAGACAGGGCAAGGCTATGGCTACACCTTC. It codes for CASSLDETGQGYGYTF.

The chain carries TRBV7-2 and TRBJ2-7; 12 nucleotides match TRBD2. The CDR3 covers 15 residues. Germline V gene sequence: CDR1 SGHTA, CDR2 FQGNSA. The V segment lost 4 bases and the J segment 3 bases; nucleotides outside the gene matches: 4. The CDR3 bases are TGTGCCAGCAGCTCTAGCGGGGGGGCCAGCTACGAGCAGTACTTC. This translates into CASSSSGGASYEQYF.

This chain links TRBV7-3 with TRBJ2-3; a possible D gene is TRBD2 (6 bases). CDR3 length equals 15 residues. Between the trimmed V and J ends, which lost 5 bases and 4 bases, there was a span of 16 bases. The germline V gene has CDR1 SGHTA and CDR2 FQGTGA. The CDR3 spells CASSPQGGGADTQYF. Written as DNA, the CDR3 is TGTGCCAGCAGCCCTCAGGGCGGCGGGGCAGATACGCAGTATTTT.

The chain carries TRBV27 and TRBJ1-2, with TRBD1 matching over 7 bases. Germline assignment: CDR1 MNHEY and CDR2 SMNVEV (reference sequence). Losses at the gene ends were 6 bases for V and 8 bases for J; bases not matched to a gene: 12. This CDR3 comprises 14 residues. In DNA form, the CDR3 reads TGTGCCAGCAGCTTTGGACAGGCCAGAGTCGGCTACACCTTC. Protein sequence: CASSFGQARVGYTF.

The CDR3 region has the DNA TGTGCCAGCAGCCCCGATCCGGTCTCTCGCGACGAGCAGTACTTC. It encodes CASSPDPVSRDEQYF. The chain couples TRBV5-4 to TRBJ2-7; D remains ambiguous. Germline CDR1 reads SGHNT; CDR2 reads YYREEE (reference sequence). Trimming left V 4 bases short and J 5 bases short, with 19 bases between. This CDR3 is 15 amino acids long.

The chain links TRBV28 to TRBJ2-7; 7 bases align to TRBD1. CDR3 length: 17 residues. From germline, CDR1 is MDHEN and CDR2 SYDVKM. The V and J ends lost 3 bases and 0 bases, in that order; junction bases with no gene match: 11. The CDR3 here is CASSFRISDRFSYEQYF. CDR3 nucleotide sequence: TGTGCCAGCAGTTTCCGTATATCGGACAGGTTCTCCTACGAGCAGTACTTC. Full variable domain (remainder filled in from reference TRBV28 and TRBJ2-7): DVKVTQSSRYLVKRTGEKVFLECVQDMDHENMFWYRQDPGLGLRLIYFSYDVKMKEKGDIPEGYSVSREKKERFSLILESASTNQTSMYLCASSFRISDRFSYEQYFGPGTRLTVT.

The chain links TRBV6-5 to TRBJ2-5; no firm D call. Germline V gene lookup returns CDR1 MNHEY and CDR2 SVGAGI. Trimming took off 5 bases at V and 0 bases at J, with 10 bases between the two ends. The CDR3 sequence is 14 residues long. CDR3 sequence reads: CASSPQPYQETQYF. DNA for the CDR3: TGTGCCAGCAGTCCACAGCCGTACCAAGAGACCCAGTACTTC.

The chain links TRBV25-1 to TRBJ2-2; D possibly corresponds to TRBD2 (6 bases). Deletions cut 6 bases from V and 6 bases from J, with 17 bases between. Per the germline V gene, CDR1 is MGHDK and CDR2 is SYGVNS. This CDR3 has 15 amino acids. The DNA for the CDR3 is TGTGCCAGCAGCGGTGGGGGGACTTTTGCCGGGGAGCTGTTTTTT. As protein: CASSGGGTFAGELFF.

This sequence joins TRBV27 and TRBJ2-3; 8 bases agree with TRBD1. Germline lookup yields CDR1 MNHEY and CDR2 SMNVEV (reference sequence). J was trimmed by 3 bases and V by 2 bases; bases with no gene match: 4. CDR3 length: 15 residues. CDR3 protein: CASSLRDRTTDTQYF. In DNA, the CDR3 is TGTGCCAGCAGTTTAAGGGACAGGACGACAGATACGCAGTATTTT.

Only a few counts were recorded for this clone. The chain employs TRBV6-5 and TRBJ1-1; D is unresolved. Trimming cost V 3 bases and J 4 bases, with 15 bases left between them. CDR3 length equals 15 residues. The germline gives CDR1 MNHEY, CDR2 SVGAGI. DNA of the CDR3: TGTGCCAGCAGTTATGGAGGGCATGGGCTCACTGAAGCTTTCTTT. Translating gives CASSYGGHGLTEAFF.

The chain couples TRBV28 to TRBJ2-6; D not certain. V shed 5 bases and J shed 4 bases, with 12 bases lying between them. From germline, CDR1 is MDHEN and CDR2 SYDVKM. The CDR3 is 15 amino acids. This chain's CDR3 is CASSPQIAGANVLTF. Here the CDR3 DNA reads TGTGCCAGCAGTCCCCAGATTGCCGGGGCCAACGTCCTGACTTTC. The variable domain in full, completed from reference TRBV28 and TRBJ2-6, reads DVKVTQSSRYLVKRTGEKVFLECVQDMDHENMFWYRQDPGLGLRLIYFSYDVKMKEKGDIPEGYSVSREKKERFSLILESASTNQTSMYLCASSPQIAGANVLTFGAGSRLTVL.

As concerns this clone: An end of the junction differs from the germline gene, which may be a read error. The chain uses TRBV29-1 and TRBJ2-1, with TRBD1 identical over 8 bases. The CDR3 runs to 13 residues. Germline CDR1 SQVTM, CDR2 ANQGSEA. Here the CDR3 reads CSVKDRGENEQFF. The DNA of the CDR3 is TGCAGCGTTAAAGACAGGGGAGAAAATGAGCAGTTCTTC.

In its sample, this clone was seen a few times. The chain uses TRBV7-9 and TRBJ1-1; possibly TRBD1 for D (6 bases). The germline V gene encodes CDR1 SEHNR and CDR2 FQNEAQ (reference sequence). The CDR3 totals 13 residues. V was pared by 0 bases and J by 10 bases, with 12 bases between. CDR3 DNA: TGTGCCAGCAGCTTAGCGGGGGGGCGAGGAGCTTTCTTT. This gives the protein CASSLAGGRGAFF.

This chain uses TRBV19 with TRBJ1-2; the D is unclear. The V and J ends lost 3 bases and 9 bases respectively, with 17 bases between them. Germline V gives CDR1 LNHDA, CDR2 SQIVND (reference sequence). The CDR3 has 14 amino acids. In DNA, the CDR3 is TGTGCCAGTAGTATTTGGGCAGAGACTATGCGCTACACCTTC. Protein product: CASSIWAETMRYTF.

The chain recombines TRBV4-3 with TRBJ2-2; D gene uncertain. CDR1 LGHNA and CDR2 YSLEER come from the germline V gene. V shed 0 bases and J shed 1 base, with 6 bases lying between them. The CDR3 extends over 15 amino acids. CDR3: CASSQDRVNTGELFF. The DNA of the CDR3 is TGCGCCAGCAGCCAAGATCGCGTGAACACCGGGGAGCTGTTTTTT.

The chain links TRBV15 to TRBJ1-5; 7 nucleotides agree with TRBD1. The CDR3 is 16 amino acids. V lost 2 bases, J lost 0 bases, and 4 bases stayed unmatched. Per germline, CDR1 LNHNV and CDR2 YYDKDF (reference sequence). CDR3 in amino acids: CATSRTTGVSNQPQHF. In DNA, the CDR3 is TGTGCCACCAGCAGAACTACAGGGGTTAGCAATCAGCCCCAGCATTTT.

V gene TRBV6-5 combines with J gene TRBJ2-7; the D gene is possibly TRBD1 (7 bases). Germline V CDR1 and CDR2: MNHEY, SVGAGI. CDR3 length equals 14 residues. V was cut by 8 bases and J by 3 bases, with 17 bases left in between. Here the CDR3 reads CASGRTRGDYEQYF. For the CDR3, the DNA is TGTGCCAGCGGGAGGACCAGGGGGGACTACGAGCAGTACTTC.

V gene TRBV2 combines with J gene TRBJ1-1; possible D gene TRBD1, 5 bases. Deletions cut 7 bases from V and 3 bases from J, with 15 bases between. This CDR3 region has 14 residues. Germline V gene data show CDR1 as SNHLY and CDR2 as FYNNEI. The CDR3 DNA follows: TGTGCCAGCACCCGGCAGGGTTTACACACTGAAGCTTTCTTT. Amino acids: CASTRQGLHTEAFF.

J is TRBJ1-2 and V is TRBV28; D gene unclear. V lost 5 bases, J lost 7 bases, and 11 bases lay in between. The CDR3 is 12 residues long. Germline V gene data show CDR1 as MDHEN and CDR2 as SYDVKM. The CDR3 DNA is TGTGCCAGCAGTACCCTACGAGTTGGCTACACCTTC. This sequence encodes CASSTLRVGYTF.

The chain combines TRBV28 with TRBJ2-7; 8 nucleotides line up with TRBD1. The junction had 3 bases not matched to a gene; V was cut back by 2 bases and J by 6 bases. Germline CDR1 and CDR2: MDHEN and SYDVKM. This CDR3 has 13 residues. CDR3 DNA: TGTGCCAGCAGTTTAGGACAGGGAAGCGAGCAGTACTTC. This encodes CASSLGQGSEQYF. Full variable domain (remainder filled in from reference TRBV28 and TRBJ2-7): DVKVTQSSRYLVKRTGEKVFLECVQDMDHENMFWYRQDPGLGLRLIYFSYDVKMKEKGDIPEGYSVSREKKERFSLILESASTNQTSMYLCASSLGQGSEQYFGPGTRLTVT.

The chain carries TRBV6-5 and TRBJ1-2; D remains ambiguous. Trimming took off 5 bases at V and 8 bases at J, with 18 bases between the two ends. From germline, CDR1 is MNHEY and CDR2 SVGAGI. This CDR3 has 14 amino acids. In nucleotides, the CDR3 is TGTGCCAGCAGTAACAAGAGGCCCGAGGGCGGCTACACCTTC. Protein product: CASSNKRPEGGYTF.

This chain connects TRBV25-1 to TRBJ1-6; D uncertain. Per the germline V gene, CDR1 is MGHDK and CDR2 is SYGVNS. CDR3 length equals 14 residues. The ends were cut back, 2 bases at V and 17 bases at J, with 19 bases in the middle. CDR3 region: CASSERPPSGPIHF. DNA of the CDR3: TGTGCCAGCAGTGAACGACCCCCCAGCGGTCCCATCCACTTT.